The clone carrying this TCR beta chain was seen just once. The data belong to a study of technical replicates of blood from several donors. Trimming left V 3 bases short and J 2 bases short, with 8 bases between. The CDR3 sequence is 13 residues long. Germline values: CDR1 MDHEN, CDR2 SYDVKM. Clones were sequenced by immunoSEQ multiplex PCR, and TCRdb holds only the in-frame ones, with some missing. Among 78,000 or so clones listed, 90% to 95% were seen once. The rearrangement uses TRBV28 and TRBJ2-7; D uncertain. Sequenced material: T cells isolated from PBMCs. The sequence derives from a human donor in good health. Some clones in this sample may be carry-over from other donors' samples. The CDR3, as DNA: TGTGCCAGCAGTTTTCGCGGTACCTACGAGCAGTACTTC. This codes for CASSFRGTYEQYF.